This entry lists 6 T cell receptor beta chains sequenced from one sample in a study of cytomegalovirus exposure and HLA in healthy donors. The PCR had 60 Vbeta and 13 Jbeta primers. Sequencing used immunoSEQ multiplex PCR; TCRdb keeps in-frame clones, though not all of them. This table has about 200,000 clones, 79% appearing once. Source material: PBMCs. The receptors stem from a man aged 50-59 years in good health and CMV-seronegative.

The chain couples TRBV14 to TRBJ2-6; no clear D gene. The CDR3 runs to 19 residues. Trimming cost V 0 bases and J 0 bases, with 15 bases left between them. Germline CDR1 SGHDN, CDR2 FVKESK. The CDR3 sequence: CASSQDLRARASGANVLTF. The CDR3 nucleotides are TGTGCCAGCAGCCAAGACCTAAGAGCGAGAGCCTCTGGGGCCAACGTCCTGACTTTC.

The rearrangement links TRBV18 to TRBJ1-5; possibly TRBD1 for D (6 bases). In germline, CDR1 is KGHSH, CDR2 LQKENI. CDR3 size: 18 residues. Trimming pared 3 bases from V and 3 bases from J, leaving 21 bases between. The CDR3 here is CASSPLHRAEGVNQPQHF. As DNA, the CDR3 is TGTGCCAGCTCACCTTTACATCGGGCCGAGGGGGTCAATCAGCCCCAGCATTTT.

This chain joins TRBV11-3 and TRBJ2-2; the match to TRBD2 covers 10 bases. CDR1 is SGHNT and CDR2 is YENEEA in the germline V gene. This CDR3 spans 16 amino acids. The V segment lost 5 bases and the J segment 2 bases; nucleotides outside the gene matches: 5. Here the CDR3 reads CASSHGLAANTGELFF. The CDR3 DNA sequence: TGTGCCAGCAGCCACGGACTAGCGGCTAACACCGGGGAGCTGTTTTTT.

Only a few counts were recorded for this clone. V and J are TRBV5-4 and TRBJ2-2; 12 bases fit TRBD2. The germline gives CDR1 SGHNT, CDR2 YYREEE (reference sequence). Trimming removed 3 bases from V and 5 bases from J; junction bases left unmatched: 5. The CDR3 has 16 amino acids. CDR3 nucleotide sequence: TGTGCCAGCAGCTCACCTGGACTAGCGGGAACCGGGGAGCTGTTTTTT. Its protein product is CASSSPGLAGTGELFF.

J is TRBJ2-7 and V is TRBV6-5; D perhaps matches TRBD1 (5 bases). Germline values: CDR1 MNHEY, CDR2 SVGAGI. V shed 8 bases and J shed 6 bases, with 17 bases lying between them. The CDR3 totals 13 residues. CDR3 bases: TGTGCCAGCCTTAGGGGCCCATTTAGCGAGCAGTACTTC. It specifies CASLRGPFSEQYF.

The table lists this clone with a count of one. The chain uses TRBV6-5 and TRBJ2-7; TRBD1 matches 10 bases. Germline loops: CDR1 MNHEY, CDR2 SVGAGI. V dropped 2 bases and J dropped 7; count of bases not matched to a gene: 8. The CDR3 extends over 15 amino acids. Here the CDR3 DNA reads TGTGCCAGCAGTTACGGGGACAGGGGTCGAGCGGAGCAGTACTTC. Protein: CASSYGDRGRAEQYF.